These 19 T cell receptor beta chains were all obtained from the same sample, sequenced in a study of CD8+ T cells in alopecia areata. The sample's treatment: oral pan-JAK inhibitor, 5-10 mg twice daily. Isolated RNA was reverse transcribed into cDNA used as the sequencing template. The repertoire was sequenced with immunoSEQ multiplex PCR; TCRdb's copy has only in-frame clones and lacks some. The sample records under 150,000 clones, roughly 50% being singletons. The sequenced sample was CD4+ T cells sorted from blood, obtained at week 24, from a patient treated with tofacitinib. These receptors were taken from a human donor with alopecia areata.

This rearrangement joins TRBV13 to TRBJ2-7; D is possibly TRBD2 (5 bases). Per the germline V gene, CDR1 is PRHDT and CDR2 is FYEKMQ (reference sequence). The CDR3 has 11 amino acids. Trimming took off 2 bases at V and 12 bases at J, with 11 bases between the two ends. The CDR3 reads CASSLLREWYF. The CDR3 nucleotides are TGTGCCAGCAGCTTATTAAGGGAGTGGTACTTC.

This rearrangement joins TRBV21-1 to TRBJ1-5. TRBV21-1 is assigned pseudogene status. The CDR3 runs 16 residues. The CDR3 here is CASSQRPGQRNQPQHF. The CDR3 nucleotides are TGTGCCAGCAGCCAAAGGCCGGGGCAGCGCAATCAGCCCCAGCATTTT.

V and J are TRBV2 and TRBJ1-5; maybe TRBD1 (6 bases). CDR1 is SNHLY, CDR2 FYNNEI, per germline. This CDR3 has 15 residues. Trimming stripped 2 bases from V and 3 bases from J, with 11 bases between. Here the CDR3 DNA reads TGTGCCAGCAGTGAAAACAGGGCAAACAATCAGCCCCAGCATTTT. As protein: CASSENRANNQPQHF.

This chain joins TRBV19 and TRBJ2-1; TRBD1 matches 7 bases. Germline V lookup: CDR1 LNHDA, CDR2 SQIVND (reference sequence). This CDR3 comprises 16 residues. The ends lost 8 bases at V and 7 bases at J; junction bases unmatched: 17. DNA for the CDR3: TGTGCCAGTGGGGGACAGCCCGGGACCCCGAGGAATGAGCAGTTCTTC. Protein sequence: CASGGQPGTPRNEQFF.

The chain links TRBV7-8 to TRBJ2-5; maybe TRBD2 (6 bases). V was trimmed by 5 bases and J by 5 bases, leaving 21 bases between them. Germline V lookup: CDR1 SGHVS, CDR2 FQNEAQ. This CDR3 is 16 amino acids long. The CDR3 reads CASSPRYGAAGETQYF. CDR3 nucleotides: TGTGCCAGCAGCCCGCGTTACGGGGCCGCGGGGGAGACCCAGTACTTC.

CDR3 region: CAWSVIQPSSGYTF. CDR3 nucleotide sequence: TGTGCCTGGAGTGTCATACAGCCTTCAAGTGGCTACACCTTC. The rearrangement joins TRBV30 to TRBJ1-2, with D hard to call. The germline V gene has CDR1 GTSNPN and CDR2 SVGIG (reference sequence). The CDR3 is 14 residues long. Between the trimmed V and J ends, which lost 0 bases and 7 bases, there was a span of 15 bases.

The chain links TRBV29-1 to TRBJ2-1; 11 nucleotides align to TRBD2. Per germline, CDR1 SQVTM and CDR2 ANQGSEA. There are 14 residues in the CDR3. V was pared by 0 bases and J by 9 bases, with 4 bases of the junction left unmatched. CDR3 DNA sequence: TGCAGCGTTGAAGAGACTAGCGGGGTTGGTGAGCAGTTCTTC. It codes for CSVEETSGVGEQFF.

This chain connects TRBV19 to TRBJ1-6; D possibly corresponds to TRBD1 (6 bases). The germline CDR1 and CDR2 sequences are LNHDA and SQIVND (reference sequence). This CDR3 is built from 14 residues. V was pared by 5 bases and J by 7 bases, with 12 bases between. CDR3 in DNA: TGTGCCAGTAGTGTCACAGGGTGGAATTCACCCCTCCACTTT. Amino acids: CASSVTGWNSPLHF.

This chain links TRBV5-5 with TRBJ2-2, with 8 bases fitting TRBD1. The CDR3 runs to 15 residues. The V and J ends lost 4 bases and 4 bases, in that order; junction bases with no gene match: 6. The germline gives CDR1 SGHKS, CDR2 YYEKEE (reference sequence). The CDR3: CASSRRQGSTGELFF. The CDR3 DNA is TGTGCCAGCAGCAGAAGACAGGGGAGCACCGGGGAGCTGTTTTTT.

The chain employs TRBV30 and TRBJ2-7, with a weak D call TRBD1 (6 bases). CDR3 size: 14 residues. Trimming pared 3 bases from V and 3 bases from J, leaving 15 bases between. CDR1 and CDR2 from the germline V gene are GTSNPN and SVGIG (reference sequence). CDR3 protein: CAWRYGTIDYEQYF. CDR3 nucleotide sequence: TGTGCCTGGAGATACGGGACAATTGACTACGAGCAGTACTTC.

The CDR3 coding sequence is TGTGCCACCAGCAGAACAGGGGGCACAGATACGCAGTATTTT. Protein: CATSRTGGTDTQYF. This chain connects TRBV15 to TRBJ2-3; 7 nucleotides agree with TRBD1. The CDR3 is made up of 14 amino acids. The trim removed 2 bases at V and 1 base at J, leaving 0 bases unmatched. Germline assignment: CDR1 LNHNV and CDR2 YYDKDF (reference sequence).

In DNA form, the CDR3 reads TGTGCCACCAGCCGAGGAAACATTAACACCGGGGAGCTGTTTTTT. It yields the protein CATSRGNINTGELFF. This chain joins TRBV15 and TRBJ2-2, with no clear D. The germline CDR1 and CDR2 sequences are LNHNV and YYDKDF (reference sequence). This CDR3 comprises 15 residues. V shed 5 bases and J shed 2 bases, with 12 bases lying between them.

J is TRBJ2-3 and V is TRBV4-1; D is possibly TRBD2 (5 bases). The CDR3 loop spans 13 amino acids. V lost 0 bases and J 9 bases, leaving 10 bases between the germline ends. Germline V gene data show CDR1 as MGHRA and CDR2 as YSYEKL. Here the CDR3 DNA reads TGCGCCAGCAGCCAAGATGAGGGATCAACGCAGTATTTT. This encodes CASSQDEGSTQYF.

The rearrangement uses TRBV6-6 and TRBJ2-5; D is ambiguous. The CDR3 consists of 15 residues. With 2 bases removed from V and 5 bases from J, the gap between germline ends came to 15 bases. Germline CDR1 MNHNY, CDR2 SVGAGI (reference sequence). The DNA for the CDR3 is TGTGCCAGCAGTTACGAGTCTCCGCCCATGGAGACCCAGTACTTC. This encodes CASSYESPPMETQYF.

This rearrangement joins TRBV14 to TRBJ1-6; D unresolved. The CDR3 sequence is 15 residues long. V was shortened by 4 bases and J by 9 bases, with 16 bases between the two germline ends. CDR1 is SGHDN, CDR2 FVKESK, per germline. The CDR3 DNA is TGTGCCAGCAGCCGAAATGCCCCAGGCAGTTCACCCCTCCACTTT. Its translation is CASSRNAPGSSPLHF. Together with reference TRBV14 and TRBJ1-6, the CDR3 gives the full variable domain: EAGVTQFPSHSVIEKGQTVTLRCDPISGHDNLYWYRRVMGKEIKFLLHFVKESKQDESGMPNNRFLAERTGGTYSTLKVQPAELEDSGVYFCASSRNAPGSSPLHFGNGTRLTVT.

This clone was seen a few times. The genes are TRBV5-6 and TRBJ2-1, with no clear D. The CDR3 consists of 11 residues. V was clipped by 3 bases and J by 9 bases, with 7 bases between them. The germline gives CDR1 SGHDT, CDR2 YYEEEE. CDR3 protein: CASSSVGEQFF. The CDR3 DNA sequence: TGTGCCAGCAGCTCGGTTGGTGAGCAGTTCTTC.

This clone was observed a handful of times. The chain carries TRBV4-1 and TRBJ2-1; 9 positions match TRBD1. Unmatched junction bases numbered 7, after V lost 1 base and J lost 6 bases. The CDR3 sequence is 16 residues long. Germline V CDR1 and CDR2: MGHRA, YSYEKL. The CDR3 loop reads CASSQGPGQGRNEQFF. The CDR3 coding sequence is TGCGCCAGCAGCCAAGGCCCGGGACAGGGTCGCAATGAGCAGTTCTTC.

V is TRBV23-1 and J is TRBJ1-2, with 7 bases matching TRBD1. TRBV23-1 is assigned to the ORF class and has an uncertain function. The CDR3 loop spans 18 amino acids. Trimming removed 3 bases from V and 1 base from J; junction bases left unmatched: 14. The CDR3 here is CASSQFVTRDSNNYGYTF. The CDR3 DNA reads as TGCGCCAGCAGTCAGTTCGTCACACGGGACAGCAATAACTATGGCTACACCTTC.

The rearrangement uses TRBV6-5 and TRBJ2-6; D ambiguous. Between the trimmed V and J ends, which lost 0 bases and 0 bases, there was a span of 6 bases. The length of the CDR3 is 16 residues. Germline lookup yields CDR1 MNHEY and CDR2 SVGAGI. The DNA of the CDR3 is TGTGCCAGCAGTTACTCGTATGGCTCTGGGGCCAACGTCCTGACTTTC. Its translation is CASSYSYGSGANVLTF.